This T cell receptor beta chain derives from a study of blood T cell repertoires in COVID-19 (dated by TCRdb to 2019 to 2021). For the study in its entirety: The collaborator samples originated in the United States, Italy and Spain and spanned the acute and convalescent phases of COVID-19. The prospective study material was composed of cDNA or gDNA derived from T cells, B-cell-depleted T cells, or PBMCs. Subjects who had been exposed to COVID-19, were actively infected with it, or had recovered from it provided the deeply sampled blood TCRbeta repertoires that made up the dataset. A freely available public database, intended as a resource for researchers studying the immune response to SARS-CoV-2, is where the repertoires were released. Samples were obtained from the ongoing ImmuneRACE study (first 160 participants) and from over 1,000 subjects provided by 6 global collaborators. Nearly every sample came with metadata listing a de-identified subject ID, COVID-19 status, age in years and sex. Where HLA class I and class II types were available, the types were taken from metadata supplied by the sample provider, not from assay-based typing. Overall study results and their limits: Clinical and demographic metadata were provided uncurated, with the amount varying by source and participant.

TCRbeta CDR3 regions were amplified from genomic DNA using the immunoSEQ Assay, a bias-controlled multiplex PCR. Per the authors' processing: The number of nucleated cells in each sample was estimated from the amplification of reference gene primers within the assay. To quantify the absolute abundance of each unique TCRbeta CDR3 rearrangement, sequence reads were collapsed and filtered. For each sample, productive Simpson clonality was calculated as the square root of Simpson's diversity index over productive rearrangements. Sourced from immuneACCESS, this table was stored by TCRdb with only in-frame sequences that have V and J called. A share of the clones is absent; for the studies checked, an unresolved V gene accounts for under half, and the remainder has no known explanation. The DNA was the basis for D and trimming; V, J and clone size are from that table. Here the sample has over 85,000 clones; about 72% occur a single time. The ten largest make up over 7.5% of the sample.

Each collaborating institution followed its own protocols to collect whole blood in K2EDTA tubes. For TCRbeta analysis, collaborators shipped samples in one of three forms: frozen whole blood, isolated PBMCs, or DNA extracted from either of those sample types. For CDR1 and CDR2, the germline V gene (reference sequence) lists SGHNT and YYREEE. Taken from cysteine to phenylalanine, the CDR3 has 13 residues. CDR3 DNA is the only sequence kept; it has 39 bases, read in frame from the first base. Ends trimmed: V by 0 bases, J by 5 bases; bases unmatched to a gene: 0. In regard to this clone: Its antigen remains undetermined. The input lacks base qualities; no much larger clone sits a single base away.

The chain links TRBV5-4 with TRBJ2-5; TRBD1 agrees with 8 junctional bases. Sequenced input: peripheral blood. The clonotype comes from a man between 60 and 75 years old with active or convalescent COVID-19. The nucleotides read TGTGCCAGCAGCTTGGGACAGGGGGAGACCCAGTACTTC. This encodes CASSLGQGETQYF.